Sequencing of this T cell receptor (beta chain) was carried out in a study of blood T cell repertoires in COVID-19. Whole-study context: PBMCs, B-cell-depleted T cells, or T cells provided the cDNA or gDNA that made up the material.

Repertoires were generated with immunoSEQ multiplex PCR, while TCRdb's copy carries only in-frame clones and drops some. Of about 250,000 clones listed, 86% are singletons. The sample taken for sequencing was peripheral blood. The source is a woman aged 55-69 years who had recovered from COVID-19.

CDR3 DNA: TGCGCCAGCAGCCAAGATTTAAGGGGTCGGACAGGGCTGGGTGAAAAACTGTTTTTT. Protein: CASSQDLRGRTGLGEKLFF. The gene calls are TRBV4-3 and TRBJ1-4; the match to TRBD1 covers 8 bases. In germline, CDR1 is LGHNA, CDR2 YSLEER. V trimming: 0 bases; J trimming: 7 bases; junction bases outside the gene matches: 16. This CDR3 region has 19 residues.